This T cell receptor beta chain was profiled in a study of blood T cell repertoires in COVID-19. Across the study: The study drew acute and convalescent COVID-19 samples from the United States, Italy and Spain. PBMCs, B-cell-depleted T cells, or T cells provided the cDNA or gDNA that made up the material.

TCRdb's copy holds only in-frame clones and misses some; the assay was immunoSEQ multiplex PCR. The sample has almost 250,000 clones; around 89% are singletons. Germline values: CDR1 MGHRA, CDR2 YSYEKL. This CDR3 is built from 14 residues. The V and J ends lost 1 base and 7 bases respectively, with 11 bases between them. Source material: PBMCs or T cells enriched from blood (not recorded which). This chain links TRBV4-1 with TRBJ1-5; a weak D match, TRBD1 (6 bases). This TCR was recovered from a woman aged 25 to 39 who had recovered from COVID-19. The CDR3 bases are TGCGCCAGCAGCCAAGGACAGGAGACCCAGCCCCAGCATTTT. Its protein product is CASSQGQETQPQHF.